Presented here are 20 T cell receptor beta chains from one specimen sequenced in a study of shared clonotypes between healthy human individuals. TCRdb's copy holds only in-frame clones and misses some; the assay was immunoSEQ multiplex PCR. The sample has around 700,000 clones, less than 80% seen once. Material: memory CD4+ T cells sorted from blood. As to subset: CD45RA-negative fraction. The receptors shown here come from a young woman in good health.

This clone was seen only once. The rearrangement links TRBV10-3 to TRBJ2-5; 9 bases line up with TRBD1. Germline V gene sequence: CDR1 ENHRY, CDR2 SYGVKD. The CDR3 runs to 14 residues. V dropped 4 bases and J dropped 5; count of bases not matched to a gene: 5. The CDR3 here is CAISGTGEVETQYF. Here the CDR3 DNA reads TGTGCCATCAGTGGGACAGGGGAGGTCGAGACCCAGTACTTC.

V is TRBV5-1 and J is TRBJ2-5; 10 nucleotides align to TRBD2. CDR3 length: 15 amino acids. Germline assignment: CDR1 SGHRS and CDR2 YFSETQ. Losses at the gene ends were 5 bases for V and 5 bases for J; bases not matched to a gene: 9. The CDR3 DNA sequence: TGCGCCAGCAGTCCCGGGACTAGCGTAGGGGAGACCCAGTACTTC. This translates into CASSPGTSVGETQYF.

V is TRBV5-6 and J is TRBJ1-4, with 7 bases matching TRBD1. The length of the CDR3 is 14 residues. V lost 4 bases and J lost 8; bases outside the gene matches: 8. Germline V gene lookup returns CDR1 SGHDT and CDR2 YYEEEE. CDR3 nucleotide sequence: TGTGCCAGCAGCCACGACAGGGCAGGAGAAAAACTGTTTTTT. This codes for CASSHDRAGEKLFF.

This clone was detected only once. The chain combines TRBV27 with TRBJ1-2; tentatively, D is TRBD1 (5 bases). Trimming left V 5 bases short and J 4 bases short, with 14 bases between. The CDR3 covers 14 residues. The germline CDR1 and CDR2 sequences are MNHEY and SMNVEV (reference sequence). The CDR3 nucleotides read TGTGCCAGCAGTCCACGACCAGGGATCTATGGCTACACCTTC. This codes for CASSPRPGIYGYTF.

The genes are TRBV28 and TRBJ2-7, with D unresolved. Germline-derived CDR1 and CDR2 are MDHEN and SYDVKM. The CDR3 length is 17 residues. Trimming took off 7 bases at V and 4 bases at J, with 26 bases between the two ends. For the CDR3, the DNA is TGTGCCAGCACCACCGACACATCAGGCCTTCGTTATTACGAGCAGTACTTC. This gives the protein CASTTDTSGLRYYEQYF.

The chain carries TRBV7-2 and TRBJ1-2; 8 bases map to TRBD1. With V trimmed by 5 bases and J by 7 bases, 12 bases remained unmatched. CDR1 is SGHTA and CDR2 is FQGNSA in the germline V gene. This CDR3 region has 15 residues. The CDR3 loop reads CASSTQPGQASGYTF. The DNA of the CDR3 is TGTGCCAGCAGCACTCAGCCGGGACAGGCCTCTGGCTACACCTTC.

The chain uses TRBV5-1 and TRBJ1-5; D not resolved. Between the trimmed V and J ends, which lost 2 bases and 1 base, there was a span of 7 bases. Germline CDR1 is SGHRS and CDR2 is YFSETQ. The CDR3 consists of 14 residues. In nucleotides, the CDR3 is TGCGCCAGCAGCTTACACTACAGCAATCAGCCCCAGCATTTT. Protein product: CASSLHYSNQPQHF.

The chain couples TRBV7-8 to TRBJ2-1; 8 nucleotides match TRBD2. The CDR3 loop spans 15 amino acids. From germline, CDR1 is SGHVS and CDR2 FQNEAQ. Trimming took 10 bases from V and 8 from J; bases not matched to a gene: 16. The CDR3 DNA reads as TGTGCCATTCGGCCCCGAGCGGGAGTGTCCGATGAGCAGTTCTTC. Translation: CAIRPRAGVSDEQFF.

J is TRBJ2-5 and V is TRBV5-4; D is unclear. CDR1 is SGHNT, CDR2 YYREEE, per germline (reference sequence). The CDR3 runs to 13 residues. V was cut by 3 bases and J by 1 base, with 7 bases left in between. The CDR3 DNA is TGTGCCAGCAGCTCTGAATCCCAAGAGACCCAGTACTTC. As protein: CASSSESQETQYF.

V is TRBV11-2 and J is TRBJ2-1; 11 bases fit TRBD2. Germline values: CDR1 SGHAT, CDR2 FQNNGV. Losses at the gene ends were 6 bases for V and 2 bases for J; bases not matched to a gene: 12. This CDR3 is 18 amino acids long. CDR3 loop: CASRPLGSTSGAYNEQFF. CDR3 DNA: TGTGCCAGCAGGCCACTCGGTTCGACTAGCGGGGCCTACAATGAGCAGTTCTTC.

The chain combines TRBV5-1 with TRBJ2-7, with 9 bases fitting TRBD1. There are 15 residues in the CDR3. Germline CDR1 reads SGHRS; CDR2 reads YFSETQ. V shed 4 bases, J shed 5 bases, and the junction held 10 bases outside the gene matches. CDR3 residues: CASSVHRGRLNEQYF. The CDR3 DNA reads as TGCGCCAGCAGCGTCCACAGGGGGCGTCTCAACGAGCAGTACTTC.

J is TRBJ2-5 and V is TRBV2, with 10 positions matching TRBD2. CDR3 length equals 15 residues. The V gene's germline CDR1 is SNHLY and CDR2 FYNNEI. V was clipped by 4 bases and J by 7 bases; unmatched bases: 9. The CDR3 DNA sequence: TGTGCCAGCAGTGGGGGACTAGCGTCGCTCGTGACCCAGTACTTC. Its protein is CASSGGLASLVTQYF. Full variable domain (missing parts from reference TRBV2 and TRBJ2-5): EPEVTQTPSHQVTQMGQEVILRCVPISNHLYFYWYRQILGQKVEFLVSFYNNEISEKSEIFDDQFSVERPDGSNFTLKIRSTKLEDSAMYFCASSGGLASLVTQYFGPGTRLLVL.

The chain uses TRBV11-3 and TRBJ1-3; D gene uncertain. V was trimmed by 4 bases and J by 8 bases, leaving 15 bases between them. The germline gives CDR1 SGHNT, CDR2 YENEEA. The CDR3 sequence is 14 residues long. CDR3 sequence: CASSSDLASDTIYF. Here the CDR3 DNA reads TGTGCCAGCAGCTCGGATCTCGCGAGTGACACCATATATTTT.

This rearrangement joins TRBV28 to TRBJ1-2; 10 bases match TRBD1. Per the germline V gene, CDR1 is MDHEN and CDR2 is SYDVKM. The CDR3 runs to 13 residues. The junction had 3 bases not matched to a gene; V was cut back by 6 bases and J by 5 bases. The CDR3 loop is CASRRDRGYGYTF. Written as DNA, the CDR3 is TGTGCCAGCAGAAGGGACAGGGGTTATGGCTACACCTTC.

J is TRBJ2-7 and V is TRBV30; the match to TRBD2 covers 7 bases. CDR1 is GTSNPN, CDR2 SVGIG, per germline (reference sequence). The CDR3 extends over 17 amino acids. V was clipped by 0 bases and J by 4 bases; unmatched bases: 15. The CDR3, as DNA: TGTGCCTGGAGTGTAACTTTGGCGTGGGAGGGCAGGTACGAGCAGTACTTC. This codes for CAWSVTLAWEGRYEQYF.

The chain links TRBV5-1 to TRBJ1-2; tentative D call: TRBD1 (6 bases). This CDR3 comprises 14 residues. The germline CDR1 and CDR2 sequences are SGHRS and YFSETQ. V was shortened by 0 bases and J by 4 bases, with 10 bases between the two germline ends. This chain's CDR3 is CASSLGTDPYGYTF. CDR3 in DNA: TGCGCCAGCAGCTTGGGGACAGACCCCTATGGCTACACCTTC.

This clone was seen more than once but under ten times. The rearrangement links TRBV6-6 to TRBJ1-2, with D unresolved. V lost 2 bases, J lost 5 bases, and 12 bases lay in between. CDR3 length: 14 residues. The germline V gene encodes CDR1 MNHNY and CDR2 SVGAGI (reference sequence). CDR3 residues: CASSYAEEGYGYTF. CDR3 nucleotide sequence: TGTGCCAGCAGTTACGCGGAGGAAGGGTATGGCTACACCTTC.

The chain has TRBV11-2 and TRBJ2-2; 11 nucleotides agree with TRBD2. This CDR3 region has 16 residues. Germline assignment: CDR1 SGHAT and CDR2 FQNNGV. Losses at the gene ends were 5 bases for V and 0 bases for J; bases not matched to a gene: 2. The CDR3 region has the DNA TGTGCCAGCAGCCCGACTAGCGGGGCGAACACCGGGGAGCTGTTTTTT. Protein product: CASSPTSGANTGELFF.

With regard to this clone: The identical CDR3 is also encoded by other nucleotide sequences in the sample. The rearrangement links TRBV7-2 to TRBJ1-2; D perhaps matches TRBD1 (5 bases). V was pared by 3 bases and J by 4 bases, with 9 bases between. CDR3 size: 13 residues. The germline V gene encodes CDR1 SGHTA and CDR2 FQGNSA. CDR3 DNA: TGTGCCAGCAGCTTGGGGGGAGGCTATGGCTACACCTTC. Its protein is CASSLGGGYGYTF.

The rearrangement uses TRBV7-9 and TRBJ1-5; D not certain. V was shortened by 6 bases and J by 1 base, with 7 bases between the two germline ends. This CDR3 has 13 residues. Germline CDR1 reads SEHNR; CDR2 reads FQNEAQ (reference sequence). CDR3 sequence reads: CASRDLSNQPQHF. For the CDR3, the DNA is TGTGCCAGCAGGGACTTGAGCAATCAGCCCCAGCATTTT. The full variable domain, with the rest looked up from reference TRBV7-9 and TRBJ1-5, is DTGVSQNPRHKITKRGQNVTFRCDPISEHNRLYWYRQTLGQGPEFLTYFQNEAQLEKSRLLSDRFSAERPKGSFSTLEIQRTEQGDSAMYLCASRDLSNQPQHFGDGTRLSIL.